The TCR beta chain described here comes from a study of cytomegalovirus exposure and HLA in healthy donors. Findings of the study overall: TCR beta chains numbering about 160 were designated cytomegalovirus-associated.

13 Jbeta primers and 60 Vbeta primers were used for the PCR. TCRdb's copy holds only in-frame clones and misses some; the assay was immunoSEQ multiplex PCR. Here the sample spans fewer than 250,000 clones, about 76% being singletons. This CDR3 region has 13 residues. Germline CDR1 MNHEY, CDR2 SVGAGI. J gave up 3 bases and V 5 bases, and 3 bases lay outside the gene matches. This clone was counted a single time. Its antigen is not identified. Sequencing was performed on PBMCs. V usage is TRBV6-5 and J usage is TRBJ1-1; 7 bases align to TRBD1. The receptor's source is a male donor in good health and CMV-seropositive. The CDR3 protein is CASSVRGDTEAFF. The CDR3 nucleotides are TGTGCCAGCAGTGTCAGGGGGGACACTGAAGCTTTCTTT.